This entry features one T cell receptor beta chain sequence. CDR3 length: 14 residues. The V gene lost 0 bases and the J gene lost 8 bases, with 13 bases spanning the gap. Germline V lookup: CDR1 SQVTM, CDR2 ANQGSEA. The data belong to a study of blood T cell repertoires in COVID-19. Study details: COVID-19 samples collected from the United States, Italy and Spain covered acute and convalescent phases.

Libraries were prepared by immunoSEQ multiplex PCR; TCRdb keeps only in-frame clonotypes and omits some of them. Of about 190,000 clones in the sample, about 83% were seen once. Specimen: PBMCs or T cells enriched from blood (not recorded which). The chain combines TRBV29-1 with TRBJ1-4; a weak D match, TRBD1 (6 bases). This TCR was sampled from a woman aged 25 to 39 who had recovered from COVID-19. For the CDR3, the DNA is TGCAGCGTTGAAGATCGGGGGGCGAGCGAAAAACTGTTTTTT. Translated, it gives CSVEDRGASEKLFF.